Listed below are T cell receptor beta chains from one sample, sequenced in a study of T cell repertoires in cytomegalovirus infection. TCRdb reanalysed the reads using MiXCR and keeps one entry per CDR3 protein. The table has roughly 500,000 distinct CDR3 sequences, around 11% seen once. The sequencing input was PBMCs. These receptors were taken from a human donor in good health (CMV status not recorded). Some clones in this sample may be carry-over from other donors' samples. CDR3s include the opening cysteine and the closing phenylalanine or tryptophan. D genes are given only for firm matches. Size is omitted from some rows. Given values are once, few, many or a class for expanded clones.

CDR3nt	CDR3aa	d_gene	v_gene	j_gene	abundance
TGTGCCAGCAGCGCCCAGGACAGGGGACATGGCTACACCTTC	CASSAQDRGHGYTF	TRBD1	TRBV7-9	TRBJ1-2	many
TGTGCCAGCAGCTCATTAAGGATTGGACTCGAGCAGTACTTC	CASSSLRIGLEQYF	.	TRBV7-9	TRBJ2-7	few
TGCGCCAGCAGCTTGGTAGTATCAGCGCCGAACACTGAAGCTTTCTTT	CASSLVVSAPNTEAFF	.	TRBV5-1	TRBJ1-1	few
TGTGCCAGTTCGACAGTCAGCCATAGCAATCAGCCCCAGCATTTT	CASSTVSHSNQPQHF	.	TRBV19	TRBJ1-5	many
TGTGCCAGCAGCGCACAGTTAGTGGGCCTATACGAGCAGTACTTC	CASSAQLVGLYEQYF	.	TRBV7-2	TRBJ2-7	many
TGCAGCGCCGCAGGGAGAATGAACACTGAAGCTTTCTTT	CSAAGRMNTEAFF	.	TRBV29-1	TRBJ1-1	many
TGTGCCAGCGGTTTGGGACAGGCCGCTGGGGCCAACGTCCTGACTTTC	CASGLGQAAGANVLTF	TRBD1	TRBV28	TRBJ2-6	.
TGTGCCAGCAGTTTCCGGGACCACACAGATACGCAGTATTTT	CASSFRDHTDTQYF	.	TRBV12-3/TRBV12-4	TRBJ2-3	many
TGCAGTGTACGTCGGACAGGGACCTACAATGAGCAGTTCTTC	CSVRRTGTYNEQFF	TRBD1	TRBV20-1	TRBJ2-1	many
TGTGCCAGCAGCTTATCTAATCTTGAAGCTTTCTTT	CASSLSNLEAFF	.	TRBV7-8	TRBJ1-1	many
TGTGCCAGCAGAAGGGACAGGGTATCCGATACGCAGTATTTT	CASRRDRVSDTQYF	TRBD1	TRBV5-4	TRBJ2-3	few
TGTGCCAGCAGCCCCCTCGAGAGCACAGATACGCAGTATTTT	CASSPLESTDTQYF	.	TRBV7-8	TRBJ2-3	.
TGTGCCAGCCAGGCAGGGACCTACGAGCAGTACTTC	CASQAGTYEQYF	.	TRBV7-9	TRBJ2-7	many
TGTGCCAGCACCCTTGATGGAGGGGCAGGGACTAATGAAAAACTGTTTTTT	CASTLDGGAGTNEKLFF	.	TRBV7-4	TRBJ1-4	few
TGCAGCGTCCAGAGGGACACTGAAGCTTTCTTT	CSVQRDTEAFF	.	TRBV29-1	TRBJ1-1	.
TGCGCCAGCAGCCAGGAAAAGACCGGGACTAGCTACGAGCAGTACTTC	CASSQEKTGTSYEQYF	TRBD2	TRBV4-1	TRBJ2-7	few
TGTGCCAGCAGTGAATGGGGACGTACCTACAATGAGCAGTTCTTC	CASSEWGRTYNEQFF	.	TRBV6-1	TRBJ2-1	many
TGCGCCAGCAGCTCTCCCTCGACAGGGAACTATGGCTACACCTTC	CASSSPSTGNYGYTF	TRBD1	TRBV5-1	TRBJ1-2	many
TGCAGTGCTAGAGTTTGGACTAGCGGGAGAGGAGAGACCCAGTACTTC	CSARVWTSGRGETQYF	TRBD2	TRBV20-1	TRBJ2-5	.
TGTGCCAGCAGTGACCCCCGACTAGCGGAACGCCAAGAGACCCAGTACTTC	CASSDPRLAERQETQYF	TRBD2	TRBV6-4	TRBJ2-5	.
TGTGCCACCACAATAGCGGTTTTCGAGGATCCCACCGAGCAGTTCTTC	CATTIAVFEDPTEQFF	.	TRBV10-3	TRBJ2-1	many
TGTGCCAGCAGCTCTTCCGGGACTAGCGGAACGAACACCGGGGAGCTGTTTTTT	CASSSSGTSGTNTGELFF	TRBD2	TRBV7-8	TRBJ2-2	many
TGTGCCAGCAGCTTGGACACAGGGAATCAGCCCCAGCATTTT	CASSLDTGNQPQHF	.	TRBV7-9	TRBJ1-5	many
TGTGCCAGCTCACCACCGGGGACGGAAGCCTACGAGCAGTACTTC	CASSPPGTEAYEQYF	.	TRBV18	TRBJ2-7	many
TGTGCCAGCAAACCCCCCCGTCGGACGGGAAGATACTATGGCTACACCTTC	CASKPPRRTGRYYGYTF	.	TRBV28	TRBJ1-2	many
TGCAGTGCTAGTGGAGTCTGGCAGACACTAGCCAAAAACATTCAGTACTTC	CSASGVWQTLAKNIQYF	.	TRBV20-1	TRBJ2-4	many
TGTGCCAGCAGCTTCTACACAGGGAACACTGAAGCTTTCTTT	CASSFYTGNTEAFF	.	TRBV7-2	TRBJ1-1	many
TGTGCCAGCAGTGAAGCGCGGACAGGGTCGACTGAGCAGTTCTTC	CASSEARTGSTEQFF	TRBD1	TRBV6-1	TRBJ2-1	many
TGTGCCAGCAGTGGGACAAGGGGCGGGACCCCCTACGAGCAGTACTTC	CASSGTRGGTPYEQYF	.	TRBV6-1	TRBJ2-7	many
TGTGCCAGCAGTTACTCGGCAGCCGCCGCCTCTGGAAACACCATATATTTT	CASSYSAAAASGNTIYF	.	TRBV6-5	TRBJ1-3	many
TGTGCCAGCAGTCCACGGGACGGGAAGTACACCTTC	CASSPRDGKYTF	.	TRBV27	TRBJ1-2	.
TGTGCCAGCAGCTGGGACGGGCTTTCTGGAAACACCATATATTTT	CASSWDGLSGNTIYF	.	TRBV7-2	TRBJ1-3	many
TGTGCCAGCAGTACCTCCAGATACAGCAGAGGCACTGAAGCTTTCTTT	CASSTSRYSRGTEAFF	.	TRBV28	TRBJ1-1	many
TGTGCCAGCAGCCCAGGGGAATCTGGAAACACCATATATTTT	CASSPGESGNTIYF	.	TRBV7-9	TRBJ1-3	many
TGTGCCAGCAGATCGACAGGGGTGGACTATGGCTACACCTTC	CASRSTGVDYGYTF	TRBD1	TRBV5-4	TRBJ1-2	few
TGTGCCAGCAGCCCCTGGGGCGGACTAAACTACGAGCAGTACTTC	CASSPWGGLNYEQYF	.	TRBV7-9	TRBJ2-7	many
TGTGCCAGCAGTGACCGGGACAGGGGGCACACTGAAGCTTTCTTT	CASSDRDRGHTEAFF	TRBD1	TRBV25-1	TRBJ1-1	few
TGTGCCAGCAGCGATGGACAGGGGGCTATTCAGCCCCAGCATTTT	CASSDGQGAIQPQHF	TRBD1	TRBV7-9	TRBJ1-5	few
TGCGCCAGCAGCCAAGATATAACAGACGATACGCAGTATTTT	CASSQDITDDTQYF	.	TRBV4-1	TRBJ2-3	few
TGTGCCAGCAGTTTACGGGTTAGCAACACCGGGGAGCTGTTTTTT	CASSLRVSNTGELFF	.	TRBV12-3/TRBV12-4	TRBJ2-2	many
TGTGCCAGCAGGGACAGGGCCCAGCATTTT	CASRDRAQHF	TRBD1	TRBV28	TRBJ1-5	few
TGTGCCAGTAGTGCACGATTCAGGACAGGGGAGGACACTGAAGCTTTCTTT	CASSARFRTGEDTEAFF	TRBD1	TRBV19	TRBJ1-1	few
TGTGCCACCAGTGATCCGGGACAGGGTCTCAATGAGCAGTTCTTC	CATSDPGQGLNEQFF	TRBD1	TRBV24-1	TRBJ2-1	many
TGTGCCAGCAACCAGCGGGAGGTGAGCAATGAGCAGTTCTTC	CASNQREVSNEQFF	TRBD2	TRBV3-1	TRBJ2-1	few
TGTGCCAGCAGTGGCCCCCCGACCGCTACAAAACTCTATGGCTACACCTTC	CASSGPPTATKLYGYTF	.	TRBV25-1	TRBJ1-2	once
TGTGCCAGCGCAATTGATCAGGCGACTGAAGCTTTCTTT	CASAIDQATEAFF	.	TRBV7-9	TRBJ1-1	.
TGTGCCATCAGAGTCGGGGAAGACTATGGCTACACCTTC	CAIRVGEDYGYTF	.	TRBV10-3	TRBJ1-2	.
TGTGCCAGCAGCCCGGACGGTCTCTACGAGCAGTACTTC	CASSPDGLYEQYF	.	TRBV5-6	TRBJ2-7	.
TGTGCCAGCAGCTTAATCGTAGCGGGAGTTCCCTACGAGCAGTACTTC	CASSLIVAGVPYEQYF	TRBD2	TRBV11-2	TRBJ2-7	many
TGTGCCAGCAGCACAAGCGGGGGCGACTACGAGCAGTACTTC	CASSTSGGDYEQYF	TRBD2	TRBV5-4	TRBJ2-7	many
TGTGCCAGCAGTTACCCCACTAGCGGGCTCTCCTACGAGCAGTACTTC	CASSYPTSGLSYEQYF	TRBD2	TRBV6-2/TRBV6-3	TRBJ2-7	many
TGCAGTGCGTGGGACAGGGAAGGAGTTGAGACCCAGTACTTC	CSAWDREGVETQYF	TRBD1	TRBV20-1	TRBJ2-5	few
TGTGCCAGCAGCGCCTTAGTCGGGTTCGATACTGAAGCTTTCTTT	CASSALVGFDTEAFF	.	TRBV7-9	TRBJ1-1	many